One sample yielded the 14 T cell receptor beta chains listed below, sequenced in a study of regulatory T cells in long-lasting Graves disease (dated by TCRdb to the early 2020s). The time point label corresponds to: persistent/refractory GD, antithyroid drugs over 5 years with positive TRAb. RNA was extracted from PBMCs in TRIzol for both TCR sequencing and RNA sequencing. Libraries came from multiplex PCR. The reads were generated on an Illumina HiSeq 4000. CDR3 regions were amplified by Arm-PCR with iRepertoire HTBI primers to construct TCR beta libraries. In-frame beta chains were kept once TCRdb had trimmed the public reads at Q25 with fastp and called clones with MiXCR. CDR3 protein sequences are deduplicated, and each keeps its most common genes and DNA. For this sample the table gives 700,000 or so distinct CDR3 sequences, of which about 30% were detected only once. In total, the top ten clones hold about 40% of the sample.

Sequences were derived from peripheral blood mononuclear cells (PBMCs), sampled when the disease was refractory, from a patient treated with antithyroid drugs. Receptors originate from a female donor with Graves disease.

This clonotype appeared a few times. This chain joins TRBV29-1 and TRBJ1-1, with D hard to call. Germline V lookup: CDR1 SQVTM, CDR2 ANQGSEA. The CDR3 extends over 10 amino acids. Trimming took 4 bases from V and 7 from J, leaving 7 bases between them. For the CDR3, the DNA is TGCAGCGTTGCTCGGGGTGAAGCTTTCTTT. Amino acids: CSVARGEAFF. Looking up the rest from reference TRBV29-1 and TRBJ1-1 gives the full variable domain: SAVISQKPSRDICQRGTSLTIQCQVDSQVTMMFWYRQQPGQSLTLIATANQGSEATYESGFVIDKFPISRPNLTFSTLTVSNMSPEDSSIYLCSVARGEAFFGQGTRLTVV.

Comment on this clonotype: A read error may be the cause here, since a much bigger clone is one base away. This chain connects TRBV2 to TRBJ2-7, with TRBD2 matching 9 bases. V lost 1 base, J lost 1 base, and 8 bases stayed unmatched. Germline lookup yields CDR1 SNHLY and CDR2 FYNNEI. The CDR3 runs 17 residues. In DNA form, the CDR3 reads TGTGCCAGCAGTGAAGGCACTAGCGGGTGGGCGTCCTACGAGCAGTACTTC. Amino acid sequence: CASSEGTSGWASYEQYF.

Here the CDR3 reads CASSEGLLSGANVLTF. The DNA of the CDR3 is TGTGCCAGCAGTGAGGGACTACTCTCTGGGGCCAACGTCCTGACTTTC. This sequence joins TRBV27 and TRBJ2-6, with TRBD2 identical over 7 bases. Germline V gene lookup returns CDR1 MNHEY and CDR2 SMNVEV (reference sequence). V trimming: 5 bases; J trimming: 0 bases; junction bases outside the gene matches: 4. CDR3 size: 16 residues.

This clonotype was observed a handful of times. This chain connects TRBV24-1 to TRBJ1-1; D not resolved. The germline V gene has CDR1 KGHDR and CDR2 SFDVKD. The germline V and J ends were trimmed by 5 bases and 4 bases, with 16 bases remaining between them. The CDR3 has 15 residues. In DNA, the CDR3 is TGTGCCACCAGTGGGGCCCAGGCAGGCGGCACTGAAGCTTTCTTT. Translated, it gives CATSGAQAGGTEAFF.

This clonotype was observed a handful of times. This chain links TRBV19 with TRBJ1-2; D unresolved. Germline lookup yields CDR1 LNHDA and CDR2 SQIVND (reference sequence). CDR3 length equals 14 residues. V lost 0 bases and J 7 bases, leaving 12 bases between the germline ends. CDR3 sequence reads: CASSIDTRGTGYTF. In nucleotides, the CDR3 is TGTGCCAGTAGTATAGATACGCGGGGAACTGGCTACACCTTC.

The chain uses TRBV5-1 and TRBJ2-7; either TRBD1 or TRBD2 may supply D (6 bases each). This CDR3 is 14 amino acids long. V was clipped by 1 base and J by 3 bases, with 11 bases between them. Germline CDR1 and CDR2: SGHRS and YFSETQ. Written as DNA, the CDR3 is TGCGCCAGCAGCTTGAGGGGGGTTGACTACGAGCAGTACTTC. Amino acid sequence: CASSLRGVDYEQYF. Full variable domain (rest looked up from reference TRBV5-1 and TRBJ2-7): KAGVTQTPRYLIKTRGQQVTLSCSPISGHRSVSWYQQTPGQGLQFLFEYFSETQRNKGNFPGRFSGRQFSNSRSEMNVSTLELGDSALYLCASSLRGVDYEQYFGPGTRLTVT.

The chain is built from TRBV5-1 and TRBJ2-7; TRBD1 aligns across 7 bases. The CDR3 has 14 amino acids. Germline-derived CDR1 and CDR2 are SGHRS and YFSETQ. Losses at the gene ends were 4 bases for V and 0 bases for J; bases not matched to a gene: 4. CDR3 nucleotides: TGCGCCAGCAGCATCCGGGACAGCTCCTACGAGCAGTACTTC. Its protein is CASSIRDSSYEQYF.

The genes are TRBV5-1 and TRBJ2-2; D may be TRBD1 (5 bases). CDR1 SGHRS and CDR2 YFSETQ come from the germline V gene. CDR3 length: 16 amino acids. V lost 0 bases and J 0 bases, leaving 9 bases between the germline ends. The DNA for the CDR3 is TGCGCCAGCAGCTTGGCCACAGGTGCGAACACCGGGGAGCTGTTTTTT. As protein: CASSLATGANTGELFF. Variable domain in full (rest from reference TRBV5-1 and TRBJ2-2): KAGVTQTPRYLIKTRGQQVTLSCSPISGHRSVSWYQQTPGQGLQFLFEYFSETQRNKGNFPGRFSGRQFSNSRSEMNVSTLELGDSALYLCASSLATGANTGELFFGEGSRLTVL.

This chain joins TRBV3-1 and TRBJ2-1; no clear D. Germline values: CDR1 LGHDT, CDR2 YNNKEL (reference sequence). The V and J ends lost 0 bases and 8 bases respectively, with 8 bases between them. The CDR3 length is 13 residues. CDR3 in DNA: TGTGCCAGCAGCCAAGATCGGCAGGATGAGCAGTTCTTC. The encoded protein is CASSQDRQDEQFF.

The chain is built from TRBV7-9 and TRBJ2-7; D perhaps matches TRBD2 (6 bases). In germline, CDR1 is SEHNR, CDR2 FQNEAQ (reference sequence). Trimming shortened V by 1 base and J by 5 bases, and 12 bases separated the two germline ends. The CDR3 is made up of 14 amino acids. The DNA of the CDR3 is TGTGCCAGCAGCTTAGGTTTGGAGGGAAACGAGCAGTACTTC. Translation gives CASSLGLEGNEQYF.

The rearrangement links TRBV10-2 to TRBJ1-2; 10 positions agree with TRBD1. The CDR3 has 16 amino acids. Germline V gives CDR1 WSHSY, CDR2 SAAADI. The V and J ends lost 2 bases and 6 bases, in that order; junction bases with no gene match: 9. The CDR3 DNA is TGCGCCAGCAGTGAGATCGGGACAGGGGCTGGGGATGGCTACACCTTC. Protein product: CASSEIGTGAGDGYTF.

The gene calls are TRBV19 and TRBJ2-2, with 9 bases matching TRBD1. The germline CDR1 and CDR2 sequences are LNHDA and SQIVND (reference sequence). V trimming: 5 bases; J trimming: 0 bases; junction bases outside the gene matches: 10. This CDR3 comprises 18 residues. The CDR3 DNA is TGTGCCAGTAGTTCCTCCCCGGGACAGGGTACGAACACCGGGGAGCTGTTTTTT. Protein: CASSSSPGQGTNTGELFF.

V is TRBV29-1 and J is TRBJ1-2, with D tentatively TRBD1 (5 bases). Trimming removed 0 bases at V and 7 bases at J, with 18 bases between. Per the germline V gene, CDR1 is SQVTM and CDR2 is ANQGSEA. This CDR3 is built from 15 residues. As DNA, the CDR3 is TGCAGCGTTGAAGAATGGGGCAGGGAGGGTCTTGGCTACACCTTC. Protein: CSVEEWGREGLGYTF.

This clonotype appeared a few times. The chain joins TRBV19 to TRBJ1-1, with a tentative D call TRBD1 (6 bases). This CDR3 region has 16 residues. Trimming shortened V by 1 base and J by 0 bases, and 12 bases separated the two germline ends. CDR1 and CDR2 (germline): LNHDA, SQIVND (reference sequence). In DNA form, the CDR3 reads TGTGCCAGTAGTATAGGGGCAGGGGCCCTGAACACTGAAGCTTTCTTT. Translated, it gives CASSIGAGALNTEAFF.